The 22 T cell receptor beta chains below all came from one sample that was sequenced in a study of blood T cells in healthy people across ages. Then a second PCR, running roughly 7 to 11 cycles, was carried out with a sample-barcoded 5' primer and a J-beta primer mix. Using its own MiXCR run on the 5' RACE reads, TCRdb lists one record per CDR3 protein. Here the sample spans about 940,000 distinct CDR3 sequences, roughly 50% being singletons. The sequenced sample consisted of blood. All receptors come from a man aged 30 to 45 in good health.

The gene calls are TRBV27 and TRBJ1-6, with TRBD1 matching 9 bases. Germline CDR1 MNHEY, CDR2 SMNVEV (reference sequence). There are 13 residues in the CDR3. J gave up 11 bases and V 2 bases, and 1 base lay outside the gene matches. DNA for the CDR3: TGTGCCAGCAGTTTAGACAGGGGGGCACCCCTCCACTTT. Amino acids: CASSLDRGAPLHF.

In this sample, this clonotype turned up many times. In nucleotides, the CDR3 is TGTGCCAGCACAAGCGGGGGGGCGAACGAGCAGTACTTC. This translates into CASTSGGANEQYF. The chain carries TRBV6-6 and TRBJ2-7; TRBD2 matches 10 bases. The CDR3 consists of 13 residues. V lost 7 bases and J lost 5; bases outside the gene matches: 5. Germline V gene data show CDR1 as MNHNY and CDR2 as SVGAGI (reference sequence).

The chain couples TRBV4-2 to TRBJ1-1; 7 bases match TRBD1. The CDR3 loop spans 15 amino acids. The trim removed 2 bases at V and 4 bases at J, leaving 7 bases unmatched. The germline gives CDR1 LGHNA, CDR2 YNFKEQ. The CDR3 sequence: CASSQPDRVGTEAFF. In DNA, the CDR3 is TGTGCCAGCAGCCAACCAGACAGGGTAGGCACTGAAGCTTTCTTT.

This chain links TRBV18 with TRBJ2-7; D is undetermined. Trimming took off 6 bases at V and 5 bases at J, with 14 bases between the two ends. The V gene's germline CDR1 is KGHSH and CDR2 LQKENI. The CDR3 spans 13 residues. CDR3 bases: TGTGCCAGCTCCCAGACACAGTCCGACGAGCAGTACTTC. Translating it yields CASSQTQSDEQYF.

This clonotype was observed a few times. The CDR3 DNA reads TGTGCCAGCAGCCCGGCGGCTAGGCAGTACTTC. It yields the protein CASSPAARQYF. The chain has TRBV11-2 and TRBJ2-5; D not resolved. The CDR3 is 11 residues long. V shed 5 bases and J shed 11 bases, with 12 bases lying between them. Germline V gives CDR1 SGHAT, CDR2 FQNNGV.

The sample holds a few counts of this clonotype. V is TRBV3-1 and J is TRBJ2-5, with TRBD1 matching over 9 bases. From germline, CDR1 is LGHDT and CDR2 YNNKEL (reference sequence). V lost 6 bases to trimming and J lost 11 bases; unmatched junction nucleotides: 13. The CDR3 has 14 residues. CDR3 in amino acids: CASRGGTGSTGQYF. The DNA for the CDR3 is TGTGCCAGCAGAGGCGGGACAGGGTCTACCGGGCAGTACTTC.

J is TRBJ2-3 and V is TRBV5-5; 7 bases match TRBD2. This CDR3 is built from 13 residues. Germline trimming cut 4 bases from V and 11 bases from J; bases unmatched to any gene: 10. Germline V gene data show CDR1 as SGHKS and CDR2 as YYEKEE (reference sequence). The CDR3 nucleotides are TGTGCCAGCAGCGGTACTAGCGACGGTATGCAGTATTTT. Residues: CASSGTSDGMQYF.

The chain carries TRBV4-3 and TRBJ2-3; 7 nucleotides match TRBD1. In germline, CDR1 is LGHNA, CDR2 YSLEER. This CDR3 contains 18 residues. J lost 5 bases, V lost 4 bases, and 18 bases had no gene match. CDR3 in amino acids: CASSPRSATGLNLDTQYF. Here the CDR3 DNA reads TGCGCCAGCAGCCCAAGATCGGCGACAGGGCTTAATTTAGATACGCAGTATTTT.

This clonotype was counted between two and nine times. This chain joins TRBV29-1 and TRBJ2-7; TRBD2 agrees at 12 bases. Germline V gene lookup returns CDR1 SQVTM and CDR2 ANQGSEA. The CDR3 loop spans 15 amino acids. With 1 base clipped from V and 4 bases from J, the junction kept 5 bases outside the gene matches. CDR3 sequence: CSVEAGLAGGYEQYF. CDR3 bases: TGCAGCGTTGAAGCAGGGCTAGCGGGGGGGTACGAGCAGTACTTC.

This chain links TRBV6-5 with TRBJ2-6; D not resolved. Deletions cut 5 bases from V and 0 bases from J, with 8 bases between. The CDR3 length is 15 residues. The germline CDR1 and CDR2 sequences are MNHEY and SVGAGI. The CDR3 DNA reads as TGTGCCAGCAGTCGTGTAACCTCTGGGGCCAACGTCCTGACTTTC. Translating gives CASSRVTSGANVLTF.

This clonotype occurred a few times. V is TRBV5-1 and J is TRBJ2-3, with 9 positions matching TRBD2. There are 15 residues in the CDR3. Per the germline V gene, CDR1 is SGHRS and CDR2 is YFSETQ. V shed 2 bases, J shed 4 bases, and the junction held 5 bases outside the gene matches. CDR3 sequence reads: CASSFGGGAADTQYF. In DNA form, the CDR3 reads TGCGCCAGCAGCTTCGGCGGGGGGGCCGCAGATACGCAGTATTTT.

The chain couples TRBV7-9 to TRBJ2-7, with 8 bases identical to TRBD1. The CDR3 consists of 15 residues. Germline CDR1 is SEHNR and CDR2 is FQNEAQ (reference sequence). J gave up 1 base and V 7 bases, and 9 bases lay outside the gene matches. This CDR3 reads CASNSRDRRSYEQYF. In DNA form, the CDR3 reads TGTGCCAGCAACTCGCGGGACAGGAGATCCTACGAGCAGTACTTC.

The rearrangement joins TRBV28 to TRBJ2-2, with D possibly TRBD1 on 7 matching bases. The CDR3 consists of 15 residues. Trimming cost V 10 bases and J 2 bases, with 17 bases left between them. CDR1 is MDHEN and CDR2 is SYDVKM in the germline V gene. The CDR3 here is CATGGTGTNTGELFF. The CDR3 nucleotides read TGTGCCACAGGGGGGACTGGCACCAACACCGGGGAGCTGTTTTTT.

On this clonotype itself: One junction end disagrees with the germline gene, perhaps due to a read error. This chain connects TRBV7-2 to TRBJ2-1, with 9 bases lining up with TRBD2. The length of the CDR3 is 16 residues. Germline CDR1 reads SGHTA; CDR2 reads FQGNSA. The CDR3 coding sequence is TGTGCCAGCAGCCCTTTTAGCGGGGGTGATTACAATGAGCAGTTATTC. Its translation: CASSPFSGGDYNEQLF.

DNA of the CDR3: TGTGCCAGCAGCTTAAACCGGGTTGAAGCTTTCTTT. The encoded protein is CASSLNRVEAFF. The chain is built from TRBV13 and TRBJ1-1; D not resolved. Between the trimmed V and J ends, which lost 2 bases and 7 bases, there was a span of 8 bases. The germline V gene has CDR1 PRHDT and CDR2 FYEKMQ (reference sequence). The CDR3 runs 12 residues.

The rearrangement uses TRBV7-9 and TRBJ2-3; D possibly uses TRBD1 or TRBD2 (5 bases each). Trimming stripped 0 bases from V and 6 bases from J, with 10 bases between. Per germline, CDR1 SEHNR and CDR2 FQNEAQ (reference sequence). The CDR3 consists of 14 residues. CDR3 sequence: CASSLAGVGDTQYF. CDR3 DNA: TGTGCCAGCAGCTTAGCGGGGGTTGGCGATACGCAGTATTTT.

The CDR3 reads CASSAGDTNNSPLHF. In nucleotides, the CDR3 is TGCGCCAGCAGTGCAGGTGATACCAATAATTCACCCCTCCACTTT. V is TRBV5-1 and J is TRBJ1-6; D gene ambiguous. The CDR3 runs 15 residues. The V end lost 5 bases, the J end lost 5 bases, and 14 bases lay between the germline ends. Germline CDR1 and CDR2: SGHRS and YFSETQ.

The chain employs TRBV7-9 and TRBJ1-3, with D hard to call. This CDR3 is 15 amino acids long. CDR1 is SEHNR and CDR2 is FQNEAQ in the germline V gene (reference sequence). V lost 1 base and J 2 bases, leaving 9 bases between the germline ends. CDR3 sequence reads: CASSLDFGTGNTIYF. The CDR3 nucleotides read TGTGCCAGCAGCTTAGATTTTGGTACTGGAAACACCATATATTTT.

This chain uses TRBV12-3 or TRBV12-4 with TRBJ2-7; D not certain. V was shortened by 3 bases and J by 6 bases, with 15 bases between the two germline ends. This CDR3 has 14 residues. Here the CDR3 reads CASSFVSSPTEQYF. The DNA for the CDR3 is TGTGCCAGCAGTTTTGTTTCGTCCCCTACCGAGCAGTACTTC.

This clonotype was detected only a few times. The chain combines TRBV20-1 with TRBJ1-6; unclear D gene. The CDR3 extends over 12 amino acids. V was pared by 6 bases and J by 7 bases, with 10 bases between. Germline assignment: CDR1 DFQATT and CDR2 SNEGSKA (reference sequence). The DNA for the CDR3 is TGCAGTGCCAAGTGGGTAAATTCACCCCTCCACTTT. This codes for CSAKWVNSPLHF.

This clonotype was seen more than once but under ten times. V is TRBV4-1 and J is TRBJ2-3; no clear D gene. Germline-derived CDR1 and CDR2 are MGHRA and YSYEKL. The V end was cut by 1 base, the J end by 1 base, with 9 bases between. The CDR3 is 15 residues long. The CDR3 DNA follows: TGCGCCAGCAGCCAAGGTCGTGGCCGCACAGATACGCAGTATTTT. It is translated as CASSQGRGRTDTQYF.

This clonotype showed up just a few times. V is TRBV15 and J is TRBJ2-7; a possible D gene is TRBD1 (6 bases). CDR1 and CDR2 from the germline V gene are LNHNV and YYDKDF (reference sequence). The V and J ends lost 0 bases and 2 bases respectively, with 17 bases between them. CDR3 size: 17 residues. The CDR3 is CATSRDLGDTNTYEQYF. As DNA, the CDR3 is TGTGCCACCAGCAGAGATTTGGGGGACACGAATACCTACGAGCAGTACTTC. Using reference TRBV15 and TRBJ2-7 for the parts outside the CDR3, the full variable domain is DAMVIQNPRYQVTQFGKPVTLSCSQTLNHNVMYWYQQKSSQAPKLLFHYYDKDFNNEADTPDNFQSRRPNTSFCFLDIRSPGLGDTAMYLCATSRDLGDTNTYEQYFGPGTRLTVT.